This entry lists 13 T cell receptor beta chains sequenced from one sample in a study of cytomegalovirus exposure and HLA in healthy donors. With 60 Vbeta and 13 Jbeta primers, the PCR was carried out. Using immunoSEQ multiplex PCR, the repertoire was profiled, and TCRdb retains in-frame clones only, with some absent. The profile shows fewer than 250,000 clones, 75% to 80% of them singletons. Sequencing was done on a sample of PBMCs. Receptors were obtained from a woman in her twenties or thirties in good health and CMV-seropositive.

This clone appeared once. This chain uses TRBV11-2 with TRBJ2-3; 10 bases agree with TRBD2. Germline V lookup: CDR1 SGHAT, CDR2 FQNNGV. This CDR3 comprises 18 residues. The V gene end was trimmed by 5 bases and the J gene end by 6 bases; junction bases not matched to a gene: 17. The CDR3 bases are TGTGCCAGCAGCCAATGGCCGTCGGCTAGCGGGAGAAGGGATACGCAGTATTTT. Protein: CASSQWPSASGRRDTQYF.

Of note for this clone: The junction and the germline gene differ at one end; a read error may be behind it. The V call is TRBV2, the J call TRBJ2-7; TRBD1 aligns across 10 bases. Germline lookup yields CDR1 SNHLY and CDR2 FYNNEI. CDR3 length: 17 amino acids. The CDR3 nucleotides are TGTGCCAGCAGTGTAGGGATAGTAGGGACAGGGGAGTACGGGCAGTACTTC. This encodes CASSVGIVGTGEYGQYF.

The chain combines TRBV19 with TRBJ1-1; 8 nucleotides line up with TRBD1. This CDR3 is built from 13 residues. Germline V gene sequence: CDR1 LNHDA, CDR2 SQIVND (reference sequence). V was clipped by 5 bases and J by 5 bases; unmatched bases: 4. The CDR3 spells CASSVRGRTEAFF. DNA of the CDR3: TGTGCCAGTAGTGTCAGGGGGCGAACTGAAGCTTTCTTT.

In this sample, this clone turned up a few times. V gene TRBV7-3 combines with J gene TRBJ2-2; D is unresolved. Deletions cut 5 bases from V and 6 bases from J, with 7 bases between. The length of the CDR3 is 12 residues. The germline CDR1 and CDR2 sequences are SGHTA and FQGTGA. The DNA of the CDR3 is TGTGCCAGCAGCCCCTCGGCCGGGGAGCTGTTTTTT. The encoded protein is CASSPSAGELFF.

This chain connects TRBV25-1 to TRBJ2-7; the D gene is possibly TRBD2 (5 bases). Trimming took 3 bases from V and 0 from J, leaving 9 bases between them. The CDR3 loop spans 14 amino acids. Germline CDR1 and CDR2: MGHDK and SYGVNS. The CDR3 region is CASSDRGNSYEQYF. CDR3 in DNA: TGTGCCAGCAGTGATCGAGGGAACTCCTACGAGCAGTACTTC.

V and J are TRBV4-2 and TRBJ1-1; unclear D gene. V lost 0 bases and J lost 1, with 6 bases in between. Germline CDR1 reads LGHNA; CDR2 reads YNFKEQ. The CDR3 covers 14 residues. CDR3 DNA sequence: TGTGCCAGCAGCCAAGAATCTAAGAACACTGAAGCTTTCTTT. Protein product: CASSQESKNTEAFF.

The V call is TRBV7-3, the J call TRBJ2-3, with D perhaps matching TRBD2 (6 bases). CDR1 is SGHTA, CDR2 FQGTGA, per germline. Trimming removed 2 bases from V and 6 bases from J, with 12 bases in between. CDR3 length equals 14 residues. In DNA form, the CDR3 reads TGTGCCAGCAGCTTAGGTCGGGGGATGGATACGCAGTATTTT. Translating it yields CASSLGRGMDTQYF.

The chain combines TRBV5-1 with TRBJ1-1, with D tentatively TRBD1 (6 bases). Trimming shortened V by 0 bases and J by 1 base, and 13 bases separated the two germline ends. This CDR3 has 16 residues. Germline V CDR1 and CDR2: SGHRS, YFSETQ. Here the CDR3 DNA reads TGCGCCAGCAGCTTGGTGCCAGGGGAGGGGAACACTGAAGCTTTCTTT. Its protein is CASSLVPGEGNTEAFF.

This rearrangement joins TRBV6-1 to TRBJ2-5; 10 bases are a match to TRBD1. The CDR3 has 13 amino acids. Germline V gene sequence: CDR1 MNHNS, CDR2 SASEGT. Germline trimming cut 8 bases from V and 4 bases from J; bases unmatched to any gene: 4. The CDR3 here is CASRDRGRETQYF. In nucleotides, the CDR3 is TGTGCCAGCCGGGACAGGGGTCGAGAGACCCAGTACTTC.

Only one count was recorded for this clone. The chain carries TRBV6-4 and TRBJ1-2, with TRBD1 as a possible D gene (5 bases). The CDR3 consists of 18 residues. Germline V CDR1 and CDR2: MRHNA, SNTAGT. The V and J ends lost 5 bases and 6 bases respectively, with 28 bases between them. This CDR3 reads CASSSYRDYPSKGDGYTF. The CDR3 DNA reads as TGTGCCAGCAGTTCGTACCGGGACTACCCCTCAAAAGGTGATGGCTACACCTTC.

This rearrangement joins TRBV9 to TRBJ1-5; no clear D gene. Trimming removed 0 bases from V and 0 bases from J, with 25 bases in between. Germline V gives CDR1 SGDLS, CDR2 YYNGEE. The CDR3 totals 21 residues. The CDR3 loop is CASSVDPIQLGRDNSNQPQHF. In nucleotides, the CDR3 is TGTGCCAGCAGCGTAGACCCGATACAGTTGGGCCGGGATAATAGCAATCAGCCCCAGCATTTT.

V usage is TRBV7-9 and J usage is TRBJ2-7, with TRBD1 as a possible D gene (6 bases). The germline CDR1 and CDR2 sequences are SEHNR and FQNEAQ (reference sequence). This CDR3 spans 13 amino acids. Trimming took off 5 bases at V and 3 bases at J, with 11 bases between the two ends. In DNA form, the CDR3 reads TGTGCCAGCAGCCACAGGGACGGCTACGAGCAGTACTTC. Amino acid sequence: CASSHRDGYEQYF.

Only a few counts were recorded for this clone. J is TRBJ2-1 and V is TRBV7-9; 11 bases align to TRBD1. Germline CDR1 SEHNR, CDR2 FQNEAQ (reference sequence). The CDR3 runs 17 residues. After removal of 4 bases from V and 6 bases from J, the junction contained 11 bases not matched to a gene. CDR3 in amino acids: CASSSGGGQGAGNEQFF. The CDR3 bases are TGTGCCAGCAGCTCGGGGGGTGGACAGGGGGCTGGCAATGAGCAGTTCTTC.